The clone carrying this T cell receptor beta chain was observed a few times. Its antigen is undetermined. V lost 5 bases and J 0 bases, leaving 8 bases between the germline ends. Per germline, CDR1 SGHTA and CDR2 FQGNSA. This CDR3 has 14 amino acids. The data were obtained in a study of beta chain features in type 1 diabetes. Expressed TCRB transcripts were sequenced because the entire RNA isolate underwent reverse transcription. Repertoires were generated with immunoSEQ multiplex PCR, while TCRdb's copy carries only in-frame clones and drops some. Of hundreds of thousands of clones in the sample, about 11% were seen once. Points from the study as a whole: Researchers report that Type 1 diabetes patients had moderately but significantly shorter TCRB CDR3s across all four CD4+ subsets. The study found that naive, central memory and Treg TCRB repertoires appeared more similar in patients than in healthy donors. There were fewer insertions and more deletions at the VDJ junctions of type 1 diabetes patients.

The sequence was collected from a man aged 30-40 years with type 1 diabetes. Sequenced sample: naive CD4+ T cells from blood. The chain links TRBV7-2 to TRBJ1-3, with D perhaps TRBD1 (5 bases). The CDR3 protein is CASSRQSSGNTIYF. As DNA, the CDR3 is TGTGCCAGCAGCCGACAGAGCTCTGGAAACACCATATATTTT.